These 4 T cell receptor beta chains came from one sample sequenced in a study of T cell repertoires in cytomegalovirus infection (dated 2019 in TCRdb). The sequencing machine was an Illumina HiSeq 1500. The public reads were reprocessed in TCRdb via fastp at Q25 and MiXCR, keeping in-frame beta chains. Each CDR3 protein gets just one entry, which takes the most common genes and DNA from the rows behind it. The sample table contains about 160,000 distinct CDR3 sequences; only one count was recorded for less than 25% of them. Jointly, the top ten make up under 30% of the sample. The meaning of the sample's treatment or condition label: in vitro stimulation with specific CMV peptide epitopes to enrich CMV-specific T cells. Antigens of these TCRs are unknown. This specimen consisted of CD8+ T cells from cultured PBMCs, obtained from culture after CMV antigen stimulation. These receptors all stem from a human donor in good health (CMV status not recorded). Some clones in this sample may be carry-over from other donors' samples.

This clonotype was counted a single time. The rearrangement links TRBV9 to TRBJ2-2, with D perhaps matching TRBD1 (6 bases). CDR1 SGDLS and CDR2 YYNGEE come from the germline V gene. The CDR3 length is 15 residues. Trimming pared 0 bases from V and 1 base from J, leaving 7 bases between. CDR3 region: CASSVEQGNTGELFF. DNA for the CDR3: TGTGCCAGCAGCGTAGAACAGGGGAACACCGGGGAGCTGTTTTTT.

This clonotype was counted a few times. V gene TRBV14 combines with J gene TRBJ1-1; 9 nucleotides agree with TRBD1. Per the germline V gene, CDR1 is SGHDN and CDR2 is FVKESK. V gave up 3 bases and J gave up 5 bases; unmatched junction bases: 4. This CDR3 has 14 residues. As DNA, the CDR3 is TGTGCCAGCAGCCATACAGGGGGCTATACTGAAGCTTTCTTT. Its translation: CASSHTGGYTEAFF. The full variable domain, rest sourced from reference TRBV14 and TRBJ1-1, is EAGVTQFPSHSVIEKGQTVTLRCDPISGHDNLYWYRRVMGKEIKFLLHFVKESKQDESGMPNNRFLAERTGGTYSTLKVQPAELEDSGVYFCASSHTGGYTEAFFGQGTRLTVV.

The chain carries TRBV7-8 and TRBJ2-7; no clear D. CDR3 length: 15 amino acids. Germline V gene data show CDR1 as SGHVS and CDR2 as FQNEAQ. V gave up 1 base and J gave up 2 bases, with 12 bases separating them. In DNA, the CDR3 is TGTGCCAGCAGCTTAGAATATGCGGTGGCCTACGAGCAGTACTTC. Its protein product is CASSLEYAVAYEQYF.

The chain combines TRBV7-2 with TRBJ2-3; 10 bases match TRBD2. This CDR3 contains 18 residues. Germline CDR1 and CDR2: SGHTA and FQGNSA. The trim removed 5 bases at V and 0 bases at J, leaving 11 bases unmatched. CDR3 amino acids: CASSIPNGLAVSTDTQYF. In DNA form, the CDR3 reads TGTGCCAGCAGCATACCGAACGGACTAGCGGTTAGCACAGATACGCAGTATTTT.